The clone carrying this T cell receptor (beta chain) was seen only a few times. The antigen is unknown. The data are from a study of CD8 T cells in ankylosing spondylitis. Study outcomes and limitations: CD8+ cells made up the disease-linked clones, which were relatively rare in peripheral blood. Reportedly, matched ankylosing spondylitis synovial fluid was significantly enriched for disease-linked clones. Blood of patients with ankylosing spondylitis appeared to be characterized by a TCR beta motif of about 8 highly homologous variants. A number of the motif variants had already been described in reactive arthritis synovial fluid and blood.

Germline V gives CDR1 SGHRS, CDR2 YFSETQ. The J segment lost 4 bases and the V segment lost 4 bases, leaving 11 bases of the junction unmatched. The CDR3 extends over 17 amino acids. Libraries of TCR beta came from quantitative 5'-RACE with molecular barcodes. TCRdb independently ran MiXCR on the 5' RACE reads; one entry per CDR3 protein. Among 300,000 to 400,000 distinct CDR3 sequences, approximately 20% were seen once, and the ten largest hold roughly a sixth. The specimen was blood, either unsorted or a sorted T cell fraction (not recorded which). The clonotype originates from a male donor with ankylosing spondylitis. The chain joins TRBV5-1 to TRBJ2-3, with TRBD2 matching over 11 bases. CDR3 region: CASSVATSGMGADTQYF. The CDR3 coding sequence is TGCGCCAGCAGCGTCGCGACTAGCGGGATGGGTGCAGATACGCAGTATTTT.